Below, 2 T cell receptor beta chains from the same sample are listed, as sequenced in a study of T cell changes during pregnancy in multiple sclerosis (dated 2019 in TCRdb). Libraries were built with the immunoSEQ multiplex PCR assay. The clones in this table, taken by TCRdb from immuneACCESS, are in-frame only. Not every clone is retained; where verified, under half of the shortfall comes from an unresolved V gene, and the cause of the rest is unknown. The sample table records roughly 52,000 clones; approximately 94% of these occur just once. The top ten clonotypes cover roughly 5% of the sample. The sequencing used CD8+ T cells from peripheral blood mononuclear cells, collected before pregnancy. The receptors stem from a female donor with multiple sclerosis, enrolled in a pregnancy study.

The gene calls are TRBV7-8 and TRBJ1-2; TRBD1 might be the D (5 bases). Germline lookup yields CDR1 SGHVS and CDR2 FQNEAQ. The CDR3 contains 12 residues. With 6 bases removed from V and 2 bases from J, the gap between germline ends came to 7 bases. Here the CDR3 reads CASRSGNYGYTF. The CDR3 DNA sequence: TGTGCCAGCAGATCAGGGAACTATGGCTACACCTTC.

This chain uses TRBV5-1 with TRBJ2-7, with a tentative D call TRBD2 (6 bases). This CDR3 is built from 13 residues. V was cut by 3 bases and J by 1 base, with 8 bases left in between. CDR1 is SGHRS and CDR2 is YFSETQ in the germline V gene. The DNA for the CDR3 is TGCGCCAGCAGCTGGGACTGGTCCTACGAGCAGTACTTC. Translation gives CASSWDWSYEQYF.